Below are 19 T cell receptor beta chains sequenced from a single sample in a study of untreated major depressive disorder. Study-wide results and caveats: CD4+ T cells from depressed patients used TRBV05-01 (Vbeta 5.1) more often than controls.

No antigen is known for these receptors. Some clones are missing from TCRdb's copy, which holds only in-frame ones; the method was immunoSEQ multiplex PCR. This table has around 13,000 clones, nearly 95% appearing once. Sequenced material: CD4+ T cells from PBMCs. The receptors were sampled from a man aged 25-45 years with major depressive disorder.

This chain connects TRBV11-2 to TRBJ2-7; D call uncertain. Germline CDR1 and CDR2: SGHAT and FQNNGV. The CDR3 length is 12 residues. V dropped 3 bases and J dropped 6 bases, with 9 bases sitting between them. This CDR3 reads CASSFAYLEQYF. DNA of the CDR3: TGTGCCAGCAGCTTCGCTTATCTCGAGCAGTACTTC.

This clone has only a few counts. The chain couples TRBV5-1 to TRBJ1-1, with D perhaps TRBD1 (6 bases). CDR1 is SGHRS and CDR2 is YFSETQ in the germline V gene. The ends were cut back, 3 bases at V and 1 base at J, with 13 bases in the middle. The CDR3 sequence is 15 residues long. The CDR3 sequence: CASSSRLRGNTEAFF. CDR3 bases: TGCGCCAGCAGCTCGCGACTCAGGGGGAACACTGAAGCTTTCTTT. Using reference TRBV5-1 and TRBJ1-1 for the parts outside the CDR3, the full variable domain is KAGVTQTPRYLIKTRGQQVTLSCSPISGHRSVSWYQQTPGQGLQFLFEYFSETQRNKGNFPGRFSGRQFSNSRSEMNVSTLELGDSALYLCASSSRLRGNTEAFFGQGTRLTVV.

This chain joins TRBV4-1 and TRBJ1-6; D remains ambiguous. The CDR3 totals 16 residues. Between the trimmed V and J ends, which lost 0 bases and 6 bases, there was a span of 12 bases. Germline V gene sequence: CDR1 MGHRA, CDR2 YSYEKL. This CDR3 is CASSQDFSAANSPLHF. In DNA, the CDR3 is TGCGCCAGCAGCCAAGACTTCTCCGCTGCTAATTCACCCCTCCACTTT.

This sequence joins TRBV7-9 and TRBJ1-1; D gene unclear. CDR3 length: 13 residues. The V gene lost 5 bases and the J gene lost 5 bases, with 12 bases spanning the gap. The germline V gene has CDR1 SEHNR and CDR2 FQNEAQ (reference sequence). The CDR3 bases are TGTGCCAGCAGCGGGGAGGTAAGGACTGAAGCTTTCTTT. Translated: CASSGEVRTEAFF.

The rearrangement links TRBV27 to TRBJ1-1, with 8 bases lining up with TRBD1. Looked up from germline, CDR1 is MNHEY and CDR2 is SMNVEV (reference sequence). Trimming at V came to 5 bases and at J to 5 bases, leaving 16 bases not matched to a gene. The CDR3 is 17 residues long. The CDR3 here is CASSLFGQGLRGTEAFF. The CDR3 nucleotides are TGTGCCAGCAGTCTATTCGGACAGGGTTTAAGAGGAACTGAAGCTTTCTTT.

The chain employs TRBV5-1 and TRBJ2-4, with a possible D match to TRBD1 (5 bases). Trimming left V 0 bases short and J 6 bases short, with 10 bases between. The CDR3 spans 14 residues. Germline V gene lookup returns CDR1 SGHRS and CDR2 YFSETQ. CDR3 in amino acids: CASSLESGSNIQYF. The CDR3 DNA reads as TGCGCCAGCAGCTTGGAGTCAGGGTCAAACATTCAGTACTTC.

This chain connects TRBV27 to TRBJ2-4; no firm D call. Germline-derived CDR1 and CDR2 are MNHEY and SMNVEV (reference sequence). V shed 4 bases and J shed 3 bases, with 10 bases lying between them. There are 14 residues in the CDR3. The CDR3 DNA follows: TGTGCCAGCAGTTCCAGATGGGACAAAAACATTCAGTACTTC. It encodes CASSSRWDKNIQYF.

The chain has TRBV10-3 and TRBJ1-1, with D uncertain. The CDR3 sequence is 12 residues long. Trimming removed 8 bases from V and 0 bases from J, with 7 bases in between. Germline V CDR1 and CDR2: ENHRY, SYGVKD. Here the CDR3 reads CAISRMNTEAFF. The CDR3 DNA reads TGTGCCATCTCACGGATGAACACTGAAGCTTTCTTT.

The chain is built from TRBV5-4 and TRBJ1-4; D is uncertain. V lost 2 bases and J lost 0, with 11 bases in between. Germline-derived CDR1 and CDR2 are SGHNT and YYREEE (reference sequence). There are 16 residues in the CDR3. The CDR3 DNA reads as TGTGCCAGCAGCTTCGGGAGACCCTCAACTAATGAAAAACTGTTTTTT. Translation: CASSFGRPSTNEKLFF.

The chain's CDR3 is CASSPGTGSNQPQHF. The CDR3, as DNA: TGTGCCAGCTCTCCCGGGACAGGGTCCAATCAGCCCCAGCATTTT. The chain employs TRBV18 and TRBJ1-5; TRBD1 matches 9 bases. CDR1 is KGHSH, CDR2 LQKENI, per germline. The CDR3 covers 15 residues. Trimming at V came to 6 bases and at J to 3 bases, leaving 6 bases not matched to a gene.

The chain joins TRBV29-1 to TRBJ2-7; the D gene could be TRBD1 or TRBD2 (6 bases each). The V gene lost 5 bases and the J gene lost 6 bases, with 17 bases spanning the gap. Germline CDR1 SQVTM, CDR2 ANQGSEA. This CDR3 region has 13 residues. The CDR3 loop is CSVLWGARGEQYF. The CDR3 DNA sequence: TGCAGCGTTTTATGGGGGGCTCGGGGCGAGCAGTACTTC.

V and J are TRBV28 and TRBJ1-2; no clear D. The CDR3 totals 12 residues. Trimming pared 5 bases from V and 10 bases from J, leaving 14 bases between. Germline V CDR1 and CDR2: MDHEN, SYDVKM. The CDR3 region has the DNA TGTGCCAGCAGTCCTGTACTCATCACCTACACCTTC. Encoded protein: CASSPVLITYTF.

Concerning this clone: Other DNA sequences of this sample code for an identical CDR3. This sequence joins TRBV2 and TRBJ2-2, with no clear D. Trimming stripped 4 bases from V and 4 bases from J, with 7 bases between. Germline-derived CDR1 and CDR2 are SNHLY and FYNNEI. The CDR3 covers 13 residues. The CDR3 here is CASSVRGTGELFF. In nucleotides, the CDR3 is TGTGCCAGCAGTGTCCGAGGCACCGGGGAGCTGTTTTTT.

The rearrangement joins TRBV5-4 to TRBJ2-1, with 10 bases identical to TRBD1. Germline CDR1 reads SGHNT; CDR2 reads YYREEE (reference sequence). The CDR3 consists of 14 residues. Trimming cost V 3 bases and J 9 bases; bases outside gene matches: 6. Here the CDR3 DNA reads TGTGCCAGCAGCTGGGCGACAGGGGGCCGTGAGCAGTTCTTC. Protein sequence: CASSWATGGREQFF.

V is TRBV2 and J is TRBJ1-4, with D maybe TRBD1 (5 bases). Trimming pared 6 bases from V and 0 bases from J, leaving 17 bases between. CDR1 and CDR2 (germline): SNHLY, FYNNEI. The CDR3 contains 17 residues. In DNA, the CDR3 is TGTGCCAGCAGCGGCAGGGCCACCTTAGCAACTAATGAAAAACTGTTTTTT. It translates to CASSGRATLATNEKLFF.

The chain employs TRBV13 and TRBJ1-2; D is ambiguous. The V gene's germline CDR1 is PRHDT and CDR2 FYEKMQ (reference sequence). Trimming removed 5 bases at V and 4 bases at J, with 11 bases between. This CDR3 has 13 residues. The CDR3 loop is CASSLRAVYGYTF. The DNA of the CDR3 is TGTGCCAGCAGCCTAAGGGCGGTCTATGGCTACACCTTC.

The chain joins TRBV4-1 to TRBJ1-4; weak D call: TRBD1 (5 bases). This CDR3 region has 14 residues. Germline CDR1 and CDR2: MGHRA and YSYEKL. Trimming stripped 0 bases from V and 6 bases from J, with 8 bases between. This chain's CDR3 is CASSQEPRDEKLFF. The CDR3 DNA sequence: TGCGCCAGCAGCCAAGAGCCCAGGGATGAAAAACTGTTTTTT.

The chain combines TRBV7-3 with TRBJ1-2; TRBD1 is a possible D gene (6 bases). Trimming pared 1 base from V and 10 bases from J, leaving 13 bases between. From germline, CDR1 is SGHTA and CDR2 FQGTGA. The CDR3 runs to 13 residues. CDR3 in DNA: TGTGCCAGCAGCTTAAACAGGGTAGTTGCCTACACCTTC. This gives the protein CASSLNRVVAYTF. The entire variable domain, with the rest obtained from reference TRBV7-3 and TRBJ1-2, is as follows: GAGVSQTPSNKVTEKGKYVELRCDPISGHTALYWYRQSLGQGPEFLIYFQGTGAADDSGLPNDRFFAVRPEGSVSTLKIQRTERGDSAVYLCASSLNRVVAYTFGSGTRLTVV.

This chain connects TRBV4-1 to TRBJ1-3; no firm D call. Between the trimmed V and J ends, which lost 7 bases and 4 bases, there was a span of 17 bases. CDR3 size: 15 residues. Germline values: CDR1 MGHRA, CDR2 YSYEKL. The CDR3 protein is CASKKDSGPGNTIYF. In DNA, the CDR3 is TGCGCCAGCAAAAAGGACTCCGGACCCGGAAACACCATATATTTT.